These T cell receptor beta chains were read from a single sample in a study of early T cells in non-severe SARS-CoV-2 infection. TCRdb independently ran MiXCR on the 5' RACE reads; one entry per CDR3 protein. This table holds 85,000 to 100,000 distinct CDR3 sequences, 8% to 13% found once. Sequenced material: whole blood. The receptor set was obtained from an adult who was a healthcare worker with PCR-confirmed SARS-CoV-2 infection or an uninfected control (not recorded which). Both conserved end residues are part of each CDR3. The D gene is left open where the match is weak. A row's size may be missing; if present it is once, few, many or a size class.

abundance: NA
v_gene: TRBV16
d_gene: NA
j_gene: TRBJ1-2
CDR3nt: TGTGCCAGCAGCCAATCGAACAGGAATGGAGGCTACACCTTC
CDR3aa: CASSQSNRNGGYTF

abundance: many
v_gene: TRBV5-1
d_gene: NA
j_gene: TRBJ1-1
CDR3nt: TGCGCCAGCAGCTCTAACACCGGGACGACCACTGAAGCTTTCTTT
CDR3aa: CASSSNTGTTTEAFF

abundance: NA
v_gene: TRBV4-1
d_gene: NA
j_gene: TRBJ2-7
CDR3nt: TGCGCCAGCAGCCAAGGGGGCGACGAGCAGTACTTC
CDR3aa: CASSQGGDEQYF

abundance: many
v_gene: TRBV5-1
d_gene: TRBD1
j_gene: TRBJ1-1
CDR3nt: TGCGCCAGCAGCTTGGTAACAGGGGAGGCTGAAGCTTTCTTT
CDR3aa: CASSLVTGEAEAFF

abundance: few
v_gene: TRBV5-1
d_gene: TRBD2
j_gene: TRBJ2-3
CDR3nt: TGCGCCAGCAGCTTGGGACTAGCGGGAGGACCAGATACGCAGTATTTT
CDR3aa: CASSLGLAGGPDTQYF

abundance: few
v_gene: TRBV5-1
d_gene: NA
j_gene: TRBJ1-2
CDR3nt: TGCGCCAGCAGCTTGGGGGCGTTACACTATGGCTACACCTTC
CDR3aa: CASSLGALHYGYTF

abundance: NA
v_gene: TRBV28
d_gene: TRBD1
j_gene: TRBJ2-7
CDR3nt: TGTGCCAGCAGGCTCGCACCGGGACAGGGATACGAGCAGTACTTC
CDR3aa: CASRLAPGQGYEQYF

abundance: few
v_gene: TRBV19
d_gene: TRBD2
j_gene: TRBJ2-7
CDR3nt: TGTGCCAGTAGTCACGAGGCGGGGGTCTCCTACGAGCAGTACTTC
CDR3aa: CASSHEAGVSYEQYF

abundance: few
v_gene: TRBV30
d_gene: NA
j_gene: TRBJ1-4
CDR3nt: TGTGCCTGGAGCGTCGGGGGACACCGAAATGAAAAACTGTTTTTT
CDR3aa: CAWSVGGHRNEKLFF

abundance: NA
v_gene: TRBV11-2
d_gene: TRBD2
j_gene: TRBJ2-2
CDR3nt: TGTGCCAGCAGCCGCCAGCCACTAGCGGGAGGTGCCGGGGAGCTGTTTTTT
CDR3aa: CASSRQPLAGGAGELFF

abundance: NA
v_gene: TRBV29-1
d_gene: NA
j_gene: TRBJ1-1
CDR3nt: TGCAGCGTCGAGGTCAGGCCGGGTGAAGCTTTCTTT
CDR3aa: CSVEVRPGEAFF

abundance: many
v_gene: TRBV7-8
d_gene: NA
j_gene: TRBJ2-5
CDR3nt: TGTGCCAGCAGCCTCAGAGGCTTGCGTTTCCACCCTCAGGGGGAGACCCAGTACTTC
CDR3aa: CASSLRGLRFHPQGETQYF

abundance: many
v_gene: TRBV5-1
d_gene: NA
j_gene: TRBJ2-7
CDR3nt: TGCGCCAGCAGCTTGGGCTCTCTGGATTACGAGCAGTACTTC
CDR3aa: CASSLGSLDYEQYF

abundance: large
v_gene: TRBV11-2
d_gene: TRBD2
j_gene: TRBJ2-5
CDR3nt: TGTGCCAGCAGCTCACTAGCGGGAGTCGGCGAGACCCAGTACTTC
CDR3aa: CASSSLAGVGETQYF

abundance: many
v_gene: TRBV4-1
d_gene: TRBD1
j_gene: TRBJ2-7
CDR3nt: TGCGCCAGCGAGGACTCCGGGACAGGGCTAAACGAGCAGTACTTC
CDR3aa: CASEDSGTGLNEQYF

abundance: NA
v_gene: TRBV6-6
d_gene: NA
j_gene: TRBJ1-1
CDR3nt: TGTGCCAGCAGTTACTCGGACAGCGCAAACACTGAAGCTTTCTTT
CDR3aa: CASSYSDSANTEAFF

abundance: many
v_gene: TRBV7-9
d_gene: NA
j_gene: TRBJ2-5
CDR3nt: TGTGCCAGCAGCCCCTATACAGGGGAGACCCAGTACTTC
CDR3aa: CASSPYTGETQYF

abundance: NA
v_gene: TRBV20-1
d_gene: NA
j_gene: TRBJ1-1
CDR3nt: TGCAGTGCTAGTCCGGGTTGGGGAACTGAAGCTTTCTTT
CDR3aa: CSASPGWGTEAFF

abundance: NA
v_gene: TRBV2
d_gene: NA
j_gene: TRBJ2-3
CDR3nt: TGTGCCAGCAGTGAATCGAGGGTCGCAGATACGCAGTATTTT
CDR3aa: CASSESRVADTQYF

abundance: few
v_gene: TRBV7-9
d_gene: NA
j_gene: TRBJ2-7
CDR3nt: TGTGCCAGCAGCTTAGTAGCCGGACTGGAGGAGCAGTACTTC
CDR3aa: CASSLVAGLEEQYF

abundance: few
v_gene: TRBV27
d_gene: NA
j_gene: TRBJ1-4
CDR3nt: TGTGCCAGCAGTTTATCCGGGGGGCGAAGAGCTAATGAAAAACTGTTTTTT
CDR3aa: CASSLSGGRRANEKLFF

abundance: NA
v_gene: TRBV19
d_gene: NA
j_gene: TRBJ1-1
CDR3nt: TGTGCCAGTAGCCCGTCGGGGATCGCTGAAGCTTTCTTT
CDR3aa: CASSPSGIAEAFF

abundance: many
v_gene: TRBV20-1
d_gene: NA
j_gene: TRBJ1-2
CDR3nt: TGCAGTGCTTCAATAAACTATGGCTACACCTTC
CDR3aa: CSASINYGYTF